This TCR beta chain derives from a study of T cells in Graves' hyperthyroidism and ophthalmopathy. Amplification of TCR beta CDR3 regions was performed using RNA transcripts as template. First-round RT-PCR targeting the TCR CDR3 was performed with the HTBI primer set. TCRdb re-called the multiplex PCR reads through MiXCR, storing one row per CDR3 protein. The repertoire holds 700,000 to 950,000 distinct CDR3 sequences, with 35% as singletons. This TCR was recovered from a woman between 35 and 50 years old with Graves' hyperthyroidism. Material: blood.

The CDR3 is CASSFLGAGNTIYF. The CDR3 bases are TGTGCCAGCAGCTTCTTAGGTGCTGGAAACACCATATATTTT. The chain combines TRBV5-4 with TRBJ1-3; no clear D. The CDR3 has 14 amino acids. Germline assignment: CDR1 SGHNT and CDR2 YYREEE (reference sequence). V lost 2 bases, J lost 2 bases, and 8 bases lay in between.